The clone carrying this T cell receptor (beta chain) has only one observation. This specimen belongs to a study of T cell responses to AZD1222 COVID-19 vaccine. TCRdb's copy holds only in-frame clones and misses some; the assay was immunoSEQ multiplex PCR. The sample consists of about 60,000 clones, approximately 85% of them appearing once. Germline CDR1 and CDR2: SNHLY and FYNNEI. The CDR3 spans 14 residues. V dropped 0 bases and J dropped 8 bases, with 13 bases sitting between them. The chain uses TRBV2 and TRBJ1-1; D is unclear. The receptor comes from an adult in good health. The source material was peripheral blood, sampled on day 0 of AZD1222 vaccination. CDR3 DNA sequence: TGTGCCAGCAGTGAAGCGGGTGGTAGGACCGAAGCTTTCTTT. This sequence encodes CASSEAGGRTEAFF.